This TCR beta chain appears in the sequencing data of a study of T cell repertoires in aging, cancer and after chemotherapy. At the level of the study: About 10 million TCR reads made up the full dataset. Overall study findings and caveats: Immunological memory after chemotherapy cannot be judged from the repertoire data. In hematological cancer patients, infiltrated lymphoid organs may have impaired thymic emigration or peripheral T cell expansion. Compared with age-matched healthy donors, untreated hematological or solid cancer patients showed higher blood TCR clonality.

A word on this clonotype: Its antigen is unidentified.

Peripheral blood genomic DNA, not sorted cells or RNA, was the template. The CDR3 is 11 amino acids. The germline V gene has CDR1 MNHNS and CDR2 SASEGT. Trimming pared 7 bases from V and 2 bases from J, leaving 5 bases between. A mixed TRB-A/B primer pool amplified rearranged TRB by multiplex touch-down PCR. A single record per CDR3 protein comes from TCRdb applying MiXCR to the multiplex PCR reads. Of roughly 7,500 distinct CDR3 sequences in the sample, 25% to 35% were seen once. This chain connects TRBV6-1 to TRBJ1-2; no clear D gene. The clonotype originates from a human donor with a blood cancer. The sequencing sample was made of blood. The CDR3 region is CASTPNYGYTF. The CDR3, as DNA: TGTGCCAGCACCCCAAACTATGGCTACACCTTC.